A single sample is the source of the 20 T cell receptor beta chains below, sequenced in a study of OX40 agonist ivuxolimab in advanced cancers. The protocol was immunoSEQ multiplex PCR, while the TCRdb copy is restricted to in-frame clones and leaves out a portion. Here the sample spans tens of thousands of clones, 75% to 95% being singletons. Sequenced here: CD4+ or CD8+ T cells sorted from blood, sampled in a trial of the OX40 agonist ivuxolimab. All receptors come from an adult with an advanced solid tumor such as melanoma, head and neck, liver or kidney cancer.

CDR3 sequence reads: CASSSGTTRTDTQYF. The CDR3, as DNA: TGTGCCAGCAGTTCCGGGACTACACGCACAGATACGCAGTATTTT. The chain recombines TRBV28 with TRBJ2-3, with TRBD2 matching over 7 bases. Germline V gene data show CDR1 as MDHEN and CDR2 as SYDVKM. With 4 bases clipped from V and 1 base from J, the junction kept 5 bases outside the gene matches. This CDR3 region has 15 residues. The full variable domain, rest sourced from reference TRBV28 and TRBJ2-3, is DVKVTQSSRYLVKRTGEKVFLECVQDMDHENMFWYRQDPGLGLRLIYFSYDVKMKEKGDIPEGYSVSREKKERFSLILESASTNQTSMYLCASSSGTTRTDTQYFGPGTRLTVL.

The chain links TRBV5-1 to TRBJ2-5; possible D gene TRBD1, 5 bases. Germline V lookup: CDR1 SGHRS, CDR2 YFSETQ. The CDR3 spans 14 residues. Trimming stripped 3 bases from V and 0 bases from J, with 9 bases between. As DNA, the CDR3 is TGCGCCAGCAGCTACCAGGGATACCAAGAGACCCAGTACTTC. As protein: CASSYQGYQETQYF.

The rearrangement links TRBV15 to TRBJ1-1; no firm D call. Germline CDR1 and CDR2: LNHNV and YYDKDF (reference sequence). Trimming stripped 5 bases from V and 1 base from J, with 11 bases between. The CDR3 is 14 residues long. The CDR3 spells CATSPIEPNTEAFF. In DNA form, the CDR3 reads TGTGCCACCAGCCCGATCGAGCCGAACACTGAAGCTTTCTTT.

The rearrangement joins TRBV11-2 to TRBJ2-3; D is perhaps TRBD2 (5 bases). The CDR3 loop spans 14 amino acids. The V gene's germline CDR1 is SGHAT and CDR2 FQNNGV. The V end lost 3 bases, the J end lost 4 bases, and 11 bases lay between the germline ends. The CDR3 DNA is TGTGCCAGCAGCTTGGGTGGAGGCGCAGATACGCAGTATTTT. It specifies CASSLGGGADTQYF. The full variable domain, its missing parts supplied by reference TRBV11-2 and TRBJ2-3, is EAGVAQSPRYKIIEKRQSVAFWCNPISGHATLYWYQQILGQGPKLLIQFQNNGVVDDSQLPKDRFSAERLKGVDSTLKIQPAKLEDSAVYLCASSLGGGADTQYFGPGTRLTVL.

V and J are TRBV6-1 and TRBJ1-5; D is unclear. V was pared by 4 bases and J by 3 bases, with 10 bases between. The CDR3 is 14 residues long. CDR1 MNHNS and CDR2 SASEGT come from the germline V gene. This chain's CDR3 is CASSGGQINQPQHF. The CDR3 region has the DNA TGTGCCAGCAGTGGGGGTCAGATCAATCAGCCCCAGCATTTT.

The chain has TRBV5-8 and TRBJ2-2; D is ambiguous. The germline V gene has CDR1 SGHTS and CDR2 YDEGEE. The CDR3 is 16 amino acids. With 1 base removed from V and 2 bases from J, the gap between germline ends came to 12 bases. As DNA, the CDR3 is TGTGCCAGCAGCTTGATTGCACCTTCCAACACCGGGGAGCTGTTTTTT. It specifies CASSLIAPSNTGELFF.

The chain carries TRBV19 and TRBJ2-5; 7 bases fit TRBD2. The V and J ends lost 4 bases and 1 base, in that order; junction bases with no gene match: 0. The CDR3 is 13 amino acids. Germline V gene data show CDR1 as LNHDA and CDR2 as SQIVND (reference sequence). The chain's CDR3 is CASSTSGQETQYF. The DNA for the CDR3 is TGTGCCAGTAGTACTAGCGGCCAAGAGACCCAGTACTTC.

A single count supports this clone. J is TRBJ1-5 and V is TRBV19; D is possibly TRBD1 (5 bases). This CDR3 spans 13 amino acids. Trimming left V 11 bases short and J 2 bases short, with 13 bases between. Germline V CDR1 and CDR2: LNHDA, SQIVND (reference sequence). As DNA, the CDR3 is TGTGCCGTTCAGGGTAACGGCAATCAGCCCCAGCATTTT. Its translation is CAVQGNGNQPQHF.

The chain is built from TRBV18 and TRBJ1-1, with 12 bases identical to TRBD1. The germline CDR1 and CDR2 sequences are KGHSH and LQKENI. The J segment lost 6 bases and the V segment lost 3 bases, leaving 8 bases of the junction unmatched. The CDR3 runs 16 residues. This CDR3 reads CASSPPLGQGAPEAFF. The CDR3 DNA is TGTGCCAGCTCACCGCCCTTGGGACAGGGGGCACCTGAAGCTTTCTTT.

DNA for the CDR3: TGTGCCAGCTCACCACTTGGACAGGCCCGCACTGAAGCTTTCTTT. It translates to CASSPLGQARTEAFF. The chain combines TRBV18 with TRBJ1-1; TRBD1 agrees at 7 bases. The junction had 6 bases not matched to a gene; V was cut back by 1 base and J by 4 bases. The germline gives CDR1 KGHSH, CDR2 LQKENI. This CDR3 contains 15 residues.

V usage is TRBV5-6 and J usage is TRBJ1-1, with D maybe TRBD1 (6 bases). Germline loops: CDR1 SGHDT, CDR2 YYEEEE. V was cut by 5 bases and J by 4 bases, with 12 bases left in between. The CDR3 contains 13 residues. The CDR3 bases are TGTGCCAGCAGGCGGGGGGCGCGCACTGAAGCTTTCTTT. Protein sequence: CASRRGARTEAFF.

DNA for the CDR3: TGTGCCAGCAGGAGGACAGGGGGAAACACCGGGGAGCTGTTTTTT. This sequence encodes CASRRTGGNTGELFF. This sequence joins TRBV7-2 and TRBJ2-2, with 10 bases identical to TRBD1. Germline V CDR1 and CDR2: SGHTA, FQGNSA. The CDR3 runs to 15 residues. J lost 2 bases, V lost 6 bases, and 3 bases had no gene match.

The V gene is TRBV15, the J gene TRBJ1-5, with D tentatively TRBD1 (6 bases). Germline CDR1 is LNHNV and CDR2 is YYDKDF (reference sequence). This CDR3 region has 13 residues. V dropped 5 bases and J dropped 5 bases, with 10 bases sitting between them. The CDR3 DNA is TGTGCCACCAGCGTACAGGGTGATCAGCCCCAGCATTTT. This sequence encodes CATSVQGDQPQHF.

The DNA of the CDR3 is TGTGCCAGCAGCATGGGACCGGTTCATGGGTACTTC. Its translation: CASSMGPVHGYF. V and J are TRBV5-6 and TRBJ2-7; either TRBD1 or TRBD2 may supply D (5 bases each). The ends were cut back, 4 bases at V and 12 bases at J, with 17 bases in the middle. The CDR3 is 12 amino acids. CDR1 and CDR2 from the germline V gene are SGHDT and YYEEEE.

Written as DNA, the CDR3 is TGTGCCAGCAGTGACTATAGGTCAGGGGAGCAGTTCTTC. It encodes CASSDYRSGEQFF. The chain couples TRBV6-4 to TRBJ2-1; D may be TRBD1 (5 bases). Trimming cost V 1 base and J 10 bases, with 11 bases left between them. Germline V CDR1 and CDR2: MRHNA, SNTAGT. The CDR3 runs to 13 residues.

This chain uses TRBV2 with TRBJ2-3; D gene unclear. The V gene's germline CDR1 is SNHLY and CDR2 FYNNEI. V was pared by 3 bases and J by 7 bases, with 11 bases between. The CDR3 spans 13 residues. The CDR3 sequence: CASSESSPNTQYF. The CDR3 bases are TGTGCCAGCAGTGAGAGCTCCCCTAATACGCAGTATTTT.

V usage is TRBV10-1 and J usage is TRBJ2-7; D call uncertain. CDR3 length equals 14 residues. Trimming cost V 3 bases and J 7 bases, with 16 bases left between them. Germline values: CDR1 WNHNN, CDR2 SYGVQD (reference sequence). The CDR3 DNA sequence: TGCGCCAGCAGTGAATCGCTCGGCAGTGTAGAGCAGTACTTC. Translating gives CASSESLGSVEQYF.

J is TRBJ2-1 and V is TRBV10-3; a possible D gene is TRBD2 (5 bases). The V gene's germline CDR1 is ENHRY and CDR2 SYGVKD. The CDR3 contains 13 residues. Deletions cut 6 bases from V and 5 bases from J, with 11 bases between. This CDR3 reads CAIREGVNNEQFF. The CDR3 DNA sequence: TGTGCCATCAGAGAGGGAGTCAACAATGAGCAGTTCTTC.

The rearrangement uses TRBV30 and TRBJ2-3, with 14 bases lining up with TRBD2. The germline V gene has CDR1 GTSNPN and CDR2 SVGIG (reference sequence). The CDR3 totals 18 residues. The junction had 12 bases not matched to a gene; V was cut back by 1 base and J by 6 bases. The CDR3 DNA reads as TGTGCCTGGAGTGAGACTAGCGGGAGGGCCCCCGGTCTGGATACGCAGTATTTT. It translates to CAWSETSGRAPGLDTQYF.

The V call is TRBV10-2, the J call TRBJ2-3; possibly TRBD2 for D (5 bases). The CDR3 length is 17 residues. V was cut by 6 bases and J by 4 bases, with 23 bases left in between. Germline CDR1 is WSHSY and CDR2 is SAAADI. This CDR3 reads CASSPVVRAVEADTQYF. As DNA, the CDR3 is TGCGCCAGCAGCCCCGTTGTCAGAGCGGTTGAGGCAGATACGCAGTATTTT.